The clone carrying this T cell receptor beta chain has just a few counts. Its matching antigen is unknown. The data were taken from a study of T cells in Graves' hyperthyroidism and ophthalmopathy. The CDR3 length is 13 residues. After removal of 8 bases from V and 4 bases from J, the junction contained 6 bases not matched to a gene. Germline V gene data show CDR1 as SQVTM and CDR2 as ANQGSEA. General study results and limits: Also found in blood were most expanded thyroid clonotypes above 0.001. Prediction of ophthalmopathy progression came a median around 7.1 months pre-onset.

The study left out patients who had uncontrolled infection, other autoimmune disease, pregnancy or lactation. Thyroid ultrasound and orbital computed tomography, with clinical symptoms and serum thyroxine and TRAb, informed diagnoses. There were TCR beta CDR3 regions amplified from RNA transcripts. HTBI primers drove first-round RT-PCR of the TCR CDR3. TCRdb re-derived calls from the multiplex PCR reads in MiXCR, one entry per CDR3 protein. Among 550,000 to 700,000 distinct CDR3 sequences listed, roughly 46% were seen once. This TCR was recovered from an adult woman with Graves' disease, either hyperthyroidism or ophthalmopathy (not recorded which). Source material: peripheral blood or thyroid tissue (not recorded which). This chain joins TRBV29-1 and TRBJ2-1; 9 nucleotides agree with TRBD2. CDR3 bases: TGCAGCTTCTTAGCGGGAGCTTACAATGAGCAGTTCTTC. Protein sequence: CSFLAGAYNEQFF.